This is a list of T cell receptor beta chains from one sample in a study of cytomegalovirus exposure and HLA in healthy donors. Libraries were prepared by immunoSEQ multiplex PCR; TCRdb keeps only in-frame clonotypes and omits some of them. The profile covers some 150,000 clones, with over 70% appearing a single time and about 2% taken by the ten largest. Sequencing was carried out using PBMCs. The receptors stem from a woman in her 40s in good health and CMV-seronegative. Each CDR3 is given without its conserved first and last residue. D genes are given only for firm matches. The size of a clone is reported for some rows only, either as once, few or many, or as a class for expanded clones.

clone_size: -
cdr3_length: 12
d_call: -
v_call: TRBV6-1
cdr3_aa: ASSLVAGDTEAF

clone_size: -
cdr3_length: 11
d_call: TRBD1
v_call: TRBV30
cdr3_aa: AWRGQGSYEQY

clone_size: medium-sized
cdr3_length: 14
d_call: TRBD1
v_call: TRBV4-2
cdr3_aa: ASSRSLGQGAQGYT

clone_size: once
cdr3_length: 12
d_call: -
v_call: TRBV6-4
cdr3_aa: ASGYQADTGELF

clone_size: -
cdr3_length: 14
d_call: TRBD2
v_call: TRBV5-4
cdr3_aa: ASSPGLAGSTYEQY

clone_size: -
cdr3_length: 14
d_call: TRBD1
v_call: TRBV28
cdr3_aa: ASSTPRDRWGYGYT

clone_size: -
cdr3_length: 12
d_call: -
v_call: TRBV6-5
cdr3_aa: ASSRWTTRETQY

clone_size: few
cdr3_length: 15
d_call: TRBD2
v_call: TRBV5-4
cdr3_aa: ASSLGLLGAGGLEQF

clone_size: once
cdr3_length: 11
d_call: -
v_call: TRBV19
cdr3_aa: ASRPSGFDEQY

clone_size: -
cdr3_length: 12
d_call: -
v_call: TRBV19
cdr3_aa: ASSLAVTDGEQY

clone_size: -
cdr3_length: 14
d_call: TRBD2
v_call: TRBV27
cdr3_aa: ASSFLTSAYPYEQY

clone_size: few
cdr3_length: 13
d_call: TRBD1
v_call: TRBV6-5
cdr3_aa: ASSYSRDRVWGYT

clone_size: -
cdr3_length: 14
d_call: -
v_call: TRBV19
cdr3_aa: ASTLFTQAGNQPQH

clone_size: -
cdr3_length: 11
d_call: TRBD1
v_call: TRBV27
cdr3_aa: ASTYRGSYEQY

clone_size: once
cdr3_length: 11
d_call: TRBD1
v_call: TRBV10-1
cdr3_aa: ASRQTGEHEQY